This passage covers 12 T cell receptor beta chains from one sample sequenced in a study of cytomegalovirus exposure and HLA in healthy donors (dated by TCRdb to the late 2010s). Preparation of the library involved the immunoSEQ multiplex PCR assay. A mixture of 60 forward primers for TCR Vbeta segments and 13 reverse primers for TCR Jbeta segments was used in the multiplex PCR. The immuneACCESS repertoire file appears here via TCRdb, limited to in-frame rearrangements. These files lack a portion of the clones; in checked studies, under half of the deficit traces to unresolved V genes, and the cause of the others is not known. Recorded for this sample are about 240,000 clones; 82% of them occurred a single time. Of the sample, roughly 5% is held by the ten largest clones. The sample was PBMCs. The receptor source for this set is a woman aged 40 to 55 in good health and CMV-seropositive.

The CDR3 DNA reads as TGTGCCAGCAGCTTGGCGGGGGGGCGGGAGACCCAGTACTTC. Translating it yields CASSLAGGRETQYF. The gene calls are TRBV5-4 and TRBJ2-5; TRBD2 agrees at 8 bases. The junction had 3 bases not matched to a gene; V was cut back by 0 bases and J by 5 bases. CDR1 is SGHNT, CDR2 YYREEE, per germline (reference sequence). The CDR3 has 14 residues.

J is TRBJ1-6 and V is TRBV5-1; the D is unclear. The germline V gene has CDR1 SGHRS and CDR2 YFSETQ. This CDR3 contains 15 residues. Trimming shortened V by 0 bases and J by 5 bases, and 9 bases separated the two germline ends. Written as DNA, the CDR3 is TGCGCCAGCAGCTTGGGGTCCAGGAATAATTCACCCCTCCACTTT. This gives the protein CASSLGSRNNSPLHF.

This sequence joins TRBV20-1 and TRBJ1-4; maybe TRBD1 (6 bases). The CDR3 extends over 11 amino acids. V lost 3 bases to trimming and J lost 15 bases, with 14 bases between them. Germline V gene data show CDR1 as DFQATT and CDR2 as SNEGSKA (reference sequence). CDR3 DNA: TGCAGTGCTAGCCCCCGGGACACAGTGTTTTTT. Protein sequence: CSASPRDTVFF.

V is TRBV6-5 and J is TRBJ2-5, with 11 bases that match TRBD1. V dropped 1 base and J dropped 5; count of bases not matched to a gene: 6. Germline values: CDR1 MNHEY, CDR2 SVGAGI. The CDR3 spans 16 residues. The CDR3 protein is CASSYYGTGGRETQYF. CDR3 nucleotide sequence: TGTGCCAGCAGTTACTACGGGACAGGGGGGCGGGAGACCCAGTACTTC.

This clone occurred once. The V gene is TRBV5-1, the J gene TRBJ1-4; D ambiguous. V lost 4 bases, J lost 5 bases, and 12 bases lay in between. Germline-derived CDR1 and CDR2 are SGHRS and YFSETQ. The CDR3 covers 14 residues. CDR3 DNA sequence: TGCGCCAGCAGCCCAAGCCGGGGAAATGAAAAACTGTTTTTT. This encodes CASSPSRGNEKLFF. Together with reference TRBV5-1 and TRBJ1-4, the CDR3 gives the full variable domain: KAGVTQTPRYLIKTRGQQVTLSCSPISGHRSVSWYQQTPGQGLQFLFEYFSETQRNKGNFPGRFSGRQFSNSRSEMNVSTLELGDSALYLCASSPSRGNEKLFFGSGTQLSVL.

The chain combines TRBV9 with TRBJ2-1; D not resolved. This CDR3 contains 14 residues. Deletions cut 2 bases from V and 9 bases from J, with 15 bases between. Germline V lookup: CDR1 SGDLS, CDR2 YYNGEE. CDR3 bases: TGTGCCAGCAGCGTCGTTGACCAGGATGGTGAGCAGTTCTTC. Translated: CASSVVDQDGEQFF.

CDR3 in amino acids: CASSFGTSGRVEYEQYF. CDR3 coding DNA: TGTGCCAGCAGCTTTGGGACTAGCGGGAGGGTAGAGTACGAGCAGTACTTC. The V gene is TRBV5-6, the J gene TRBJ2-5; the match to TRBD2 covers 16 bases. The DNA end lines up better with TRBJ2-7; the J call may be wrong. Germline CDR1 and CDR2: SGHDT and YYEEEE. There are 17 residues in the CDR3.

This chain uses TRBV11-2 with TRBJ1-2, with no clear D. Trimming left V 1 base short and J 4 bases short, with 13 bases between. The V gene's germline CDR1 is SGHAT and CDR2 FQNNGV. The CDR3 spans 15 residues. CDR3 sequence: CASSLGPVPVYGYTF. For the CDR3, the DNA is TGTGCCAGCAGCTTAGGTCCGGTGCCCGTCTATGGCTACACCTTC.

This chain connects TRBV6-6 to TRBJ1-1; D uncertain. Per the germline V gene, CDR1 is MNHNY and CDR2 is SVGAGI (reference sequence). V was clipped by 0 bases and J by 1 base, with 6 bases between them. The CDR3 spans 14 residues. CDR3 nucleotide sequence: TGTGCCAGCAGTTACTCCGGTTCGAACACTGAAGCTTTCTTT. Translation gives CASSYSGSNTEAFF.

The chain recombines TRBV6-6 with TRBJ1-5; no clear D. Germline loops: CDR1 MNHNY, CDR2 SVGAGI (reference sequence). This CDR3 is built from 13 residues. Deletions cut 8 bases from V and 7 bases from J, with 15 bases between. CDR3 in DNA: TGTGCCAGCGGATCAGGTCCACTCCAGCCCCAGCATTTT. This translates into CASGSGPLQPQHF.

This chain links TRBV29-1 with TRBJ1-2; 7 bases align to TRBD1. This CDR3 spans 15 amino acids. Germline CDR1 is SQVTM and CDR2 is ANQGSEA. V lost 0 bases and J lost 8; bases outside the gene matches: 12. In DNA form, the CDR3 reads TGCAGCGTTGAAGATAGACCCGACAGGGTGGGAGGCTACACCTTC. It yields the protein CSVEDRPDRVGGYTF.

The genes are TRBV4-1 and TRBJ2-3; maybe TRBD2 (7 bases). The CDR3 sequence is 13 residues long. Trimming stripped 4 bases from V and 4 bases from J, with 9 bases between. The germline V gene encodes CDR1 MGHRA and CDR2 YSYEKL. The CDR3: CASSLGGADTQYF. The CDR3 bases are TGCGCCAGCAGCCTAGGGGGGGCAGATACGCAGTATTTT.